This TCR beta chain was sequenced in a study of blood T cell repertoires in COVID-19. Study information: PBMCs, B-cell-depleted T cells, or T cells provided the cDNA or gDNA that made up the material.

Worth noting for this clone: A junction boundary mismatches the germline segment, possibly from a read error.

Using immunoSEQ multiplex PCR, the repertoire was profiled, and TCRdb retains in-frame clones only, with some absent. The sample holds some 120,000 clones, 83% seen once. Germline V gene data show CDR1 as MNHEY and CDR2 as SVGAGI. The CDR3 has 13 amino acids. This sequence was found in a man aged 80 or over with active or convalescent COVID-19. Source material: peripheral blood. The rearrangement joins TRBV6-5 to TRBJ1-1, with a weak D call TRBD1 (6 bases). Here the CDR3 reads CASIGDIITRAFF. The DNA of the CDR3 is TGTGCTAGCATTGGGGACATTATTACGAGAGCTTTCTTT.